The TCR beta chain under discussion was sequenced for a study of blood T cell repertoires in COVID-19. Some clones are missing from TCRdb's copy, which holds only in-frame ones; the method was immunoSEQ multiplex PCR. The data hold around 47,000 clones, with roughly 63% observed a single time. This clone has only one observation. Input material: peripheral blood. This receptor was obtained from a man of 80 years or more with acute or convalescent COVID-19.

The chain's CDR3 is CASSPTLGTHRGEQFF. Written as DNA, the CDR3 is TGTGCCAGCAGCCCCACCCTCGGGACTCACCGGGGGGAGCAGTTCTTC. This sequence joins TRBV3-1 (or the pseudogene TRBV3-2) and TRBJ2-1; weak D call: TRBD2 (6 bases). CDR3 length: 16 residues. Germline V gene sequence: CDR1 LGHDT, CDR2 YNNKEL (reference sequence). V lost 4 bases and J 10 bases, leaving 23 bases between the germline ends.